The clone carrying this T cell receptor (beta chain) was detected ten times or more. J was trimmed by 6 bases and V by 3 bases; bases with no gene match: 5. CDR3 size: 14 residues. Germline CDR1 is KGHSH and CDR2 is LQKENI. The data stem from a study of early T cells in non-severe SARS-CoV-2 infection. Study-wide background: Unsorted whole blood bulk RNA was sequenced, with unpaired chains.

In the library, individual cDNA molecules carried attached unique molecular identifiers. TCRdb redid the calling of the 5' RACE reads with MiXCR, one entry per CDR3 protein. The sample has some 30,000 distinct CDR3 sequences, under 6% seen once. The sequence came from an adult who was a healthcare worker with PCR-confirmed SARS-CoV-2 infection or an uninfected control (not recorded which). Sequencing was performed on whole blood. The chain uses TRBV18 and TRBJ2-7; the match to TRBD2 covers 10 bases. Written as DNA, the CDR3 is TGTGCCAGCTCACCGGCACTAGCGGGGAGCGAGCAGTACTTC. The encoded protein is CASSPALAGSEQYF. Looking up the rest from reference TRBV18 and TRBJ2-7 gives the full variable domain: NAGVMQNPRHLVRRRGQEARLRCSPMKGHSHVYWYRQLPEEGLKFMVYLQKENIIDESGMPKERFSAEFPKEGPSILRIQQVVRGDSAAYFCASSPALAGSEQYFGPGTRLTVT.